This T cell receptor (beta chain) is from a study of human T cells and chemical hapten exposure. To note about this clonotype: What it recognizes is unknown.

TCRdb recomputed calls from the RACE reads with MiXCR, one row per CDR3 protein. The profile covers about 360,000 distinct CDR3 sequences, with approximately 5% appearing a single time and over 2% taken by the ten largest. Time point denoted: patch test 1, 2 weeks after DPC sensitization. As for treatment: therapeutic diphenylcyclopropenone sensitization with weekly scalp DPC. Notes on the study in general: With DPC sensitization, TCRs exceeding 1 in 1000 frequency showed no change. Healthy people's immune response may differ from that of the donors, who had alopecia.

V dropped 5 bases and J dropped 6; count of bases not matched to a gene: 12. Germline V CDR1 and CDR2: SEHNR, FQNEAQ (reference sequence). The CDR3 covers 15 residues. This chain joins TRBV7-9 and TRBJ1-2; 7 positions match TRBD1. Source: whole blood, taken in connection with sensitization to the hapten diphenylcyclopropenone (DPC). The receptor was isolated from a woman aged 45-59 years with alopecia areata. Some clones in this sample may be carry-over from other donors' samples. The CDR3 DNA sequence: TGTGCCAGCAGCCCACCGGGACAGCGGGACGATGGCTACACCTTC. Residues: CASSPPGQRDDGYTF.